This is a list of T cell receptor beta chains from one sample in a study of shared clonotypes between healthy human individuals. Profiled with immunoSEQ multiplex PCR; TCRdb holds only in-frame clones, not every one. The table lists under 2,000,000 clones, approximately 94% of them singletons. The specimen sequenced was naive CD8+ T cells sorted from blood. The receptors here all came from a man younger than 35 in good health. CDR3s include the opening cysteine and the closing phenylalanine or tryptophan. D genes are given only for firm matches. Expanded clones get a size class; other rows say once, few or many, or leave the size out.

v_call	clone_size	d_call	j_call	cdr3_nt	cdr3_aa
TRBV7-9	-	TRBD1	TRBJ1-4	TGTGCCAGCAGCTCCAACTCCGGGGACAGGGGGCCTGAAAAACTGTTTTTT	CASSSNSGDRGPEKLFF
TRBV2	-	TRBD1	TRBJ1-2	TGTGCCAGCAGTACCGGGACAGATAACTATGGCTACACCTTC	CASSTGTDNYGYTF
TRBV25-1	-	-	TRBJ2-7	TGTGCCAGCCGGGTGAAGGGGGGGTACGAGCAGTACTTC	CASRVKGGYEQYF
TRBV7-9	-	-	TRBJ1-2	TGTGCCAGCAGCGGACTCGAGGGAAGTGGTTTAGGCTACACCTTC	CASSGLEGSGLGYTF
TRBV6-5	-	-	TRBJ2-3	TGTGCCAGCAGTTACTCCGAACTAGATACGCAGTATTTT	CASSYSELDTQYF
TRBV27	-	-	TRBJ2-7	TGTGCCAGCAGTTTATCGGTCTCGTCCTACGAGCAGTACTTC	CASSLSVSSYEQYF
TRBV7-2	-	TRBD2	TRBJ2-7	TGTGCCAGCAGCGTACACCGGGACTACCCCTACGAGCAGTACTTC	CASSVHRDYPYEQYF
TRBV7-9	-	-	TRBJ1-5	TGTGCCAGCAGCGCTGGACCGACTAGCAATCAGCCCCAGCATTTT	CASSAGPTSNQPQHF
TRBV2	-	-	TRBJ2-1	TGTGCCAGCAGGTTCACAGGCTACAATGAGCAGTTCTTC	CASRFTGYNEQFF
TRBV11-2	-	-	TRBJ2-1	TGTGCCAGCCGAGATCAAACAGGGTTCTCCTACAATGAGCAGTTCTTC	CASRDQTGFSYNEQFF
TRBV25-1	-	-	TRBJ2-5	TGTGCCAGCAGTGAATGGATAGGACTACAAGAGACCCAGTACTTC	CASSEWIGLQETQYF
TRBV21-1	-	-	TRBJ2-7	TGTGCCAGCAGCAAAGTAGGCAGGTCAGAAGAGCAGTACTTC	CASSKVGRSEEQYF
TRBV6-1	-	TRBD1	TRBJ2-1	TGTGCCGGCGAGACAGGGGGCTACAATGAGCAGTTCTTC	CAGETGGYNEQFF
TRBV29-1	-	TRBD2	TRBJ2-7	TGCAGCGTTGCAGCGGGAGGGCCCTACGAGCAGTACTTC	CSVAAGGPYEQYF
TRBV2	-	-	TRBJ1-6	TGTGCCAGCAGTCTAGGGGTCGGCTCACCCCTCCACTTT	CASSLGVGSPLHF
TRBV18	-	-	TRBJ2-7	TGTGCCAGCTCACCCTCAGGGTCACCTTACGAGCAGTACTTC	CASSPSGSPYEQYF
TRBV2	once	-	TRBJ2-5	-	CASSSSRLAGGLETQYF
TRBV4-1	-	-	TRBJ1-2	TGCGCCAGCAGCCAAGTTGGGTACAGGGAGAATGGCTACACCTTC	CASSQVGYRENGYTF
TRBV4-3	once	TRBD2	TRBJ2-5	TGCGCCAGCAGCCAAGATGCGGGGGGATGGGAGACCCAGTACTTC	CASSQDAGGWETQYF
TRBV29-1	-	TRBD2	TRBJ2-7	TGCAGCGTTGAGGGACTAGCGGGAGTCCCTCCCTACGAGCAGTACTTC	CSVEGLAGVPPYEQYF
TRBV30	-	-	TRBJ2-3	TGTGCCTGGAGTGCGGGGCCAGATGCAGATACGCAGTATTTT	CAWSAGPDADTQYF
TRBV6-4	-	-	TRBJ1-5	TGTGCCAGCAGGTTTGTACAGGTACGGCTCTATAGCAATCAGCCCCAGCATTTT	CASRFVQVRLYSNQPQHF
TRBV29-1	-	-	TRBJ2-7	TGCAGCGTTGTGACTAGGAGCTCCTACGAGCAGTACTTC	CSVVTRSSYEQYF
TRBV6-1	-	-	TRBJ2-7	TGTGCCAGCAGTGGAAGGACTCCCTCCCTCTACGAGCAGTACTTC	CASSGRTPSLYEQYF
TRBV4-3	-	TRBD1	TRBJ2-1	TGCGCCAGCAGCGAAAGGAGGGACAGGGATTACAATGAGCAGTTCTTC	CASSERRDRDYNEQFF
TRBV4-3	once	-	TRBJ2-1	TGCGCCAGCAGCCAAGATTCTCGGGACCCATACAATGAGCAGTTCTTC	CASSQDSRDPYNEQFF
TRBV10-1	-	-	TRBJ1-1	TGCGCCAGCAGTGAGACCCAGGGGACTGAAGCTTTCTTT	CASSETQGTEAFF
TRBV4-1	-	TRBD1	TRBJ1-2	TGCGCCAGCAGCCAGAACAGGGGACGGGATGGCTACACCTTC	CASSQNRGRDGYTF
TRBV7-9	-	-	TRBJ2-7	TGTGCCAGCAGTCCTAACTCCTACGAGCAGTACTTC	CASSPNSYEQYF
TRBV4-1	once	-	TRBJ2-7	TGCGCCAGCAGCCAAAAAGGGGACAACTCCTACGAGCAGTACTTC	CASSQKGDNSYEQYF
TRBV7-9	-	TRBD1	TRBJ1-2	TGTGCCAGCAGCTACGGACAGGGGTCAACCTATGGCTACACCTTC	CASSYGQGSTYGYTF